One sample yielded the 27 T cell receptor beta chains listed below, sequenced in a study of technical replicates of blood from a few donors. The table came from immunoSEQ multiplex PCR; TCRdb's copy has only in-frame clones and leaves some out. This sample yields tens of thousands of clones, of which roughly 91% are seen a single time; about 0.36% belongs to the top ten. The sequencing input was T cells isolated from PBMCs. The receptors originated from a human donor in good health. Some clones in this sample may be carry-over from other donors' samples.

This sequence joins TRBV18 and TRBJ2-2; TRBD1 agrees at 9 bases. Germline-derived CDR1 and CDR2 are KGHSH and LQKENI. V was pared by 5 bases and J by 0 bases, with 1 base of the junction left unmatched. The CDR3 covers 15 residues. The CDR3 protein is CASSRTGANTGELFF. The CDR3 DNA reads TGTGCCAGCTCAAGGACAGGGGCGAACACCGGGGAGCTGTTTTTT.

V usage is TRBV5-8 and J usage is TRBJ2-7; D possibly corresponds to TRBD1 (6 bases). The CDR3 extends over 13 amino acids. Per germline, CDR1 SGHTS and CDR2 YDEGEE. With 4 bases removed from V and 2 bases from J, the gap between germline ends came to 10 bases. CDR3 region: CASSPRDTYEQYF. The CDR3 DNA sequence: TGTGCCAGCAGCCCCCGGGACACCTACGAGCAGTACTTC.

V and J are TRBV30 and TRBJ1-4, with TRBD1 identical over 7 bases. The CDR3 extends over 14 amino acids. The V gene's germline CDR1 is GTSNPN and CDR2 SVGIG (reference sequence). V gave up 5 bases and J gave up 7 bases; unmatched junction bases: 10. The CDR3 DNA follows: TGTGCCTGGGGGGGACAGCTAGGCGGTGAAAAACTGTTTTTT. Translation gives CAWGGQLGGEKLFF.

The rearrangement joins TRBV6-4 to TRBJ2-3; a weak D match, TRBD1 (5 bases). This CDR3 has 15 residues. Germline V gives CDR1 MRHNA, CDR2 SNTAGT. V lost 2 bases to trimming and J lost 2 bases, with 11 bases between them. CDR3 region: CASSDGASSTDTQYF. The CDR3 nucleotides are TGTGCCAGCAGTGACGGGGCGTCCTCCACAGATACGCAGTATTTT.

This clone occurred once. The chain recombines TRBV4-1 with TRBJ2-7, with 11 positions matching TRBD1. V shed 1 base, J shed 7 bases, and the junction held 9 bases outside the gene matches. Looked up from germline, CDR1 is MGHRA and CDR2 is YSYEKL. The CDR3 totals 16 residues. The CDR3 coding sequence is TGCGCCAGCAGCCAAGTTAAGGACAGGGGGCCTAGGGAGCAGTACTTC. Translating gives CASSQVKDRGPREQYF.

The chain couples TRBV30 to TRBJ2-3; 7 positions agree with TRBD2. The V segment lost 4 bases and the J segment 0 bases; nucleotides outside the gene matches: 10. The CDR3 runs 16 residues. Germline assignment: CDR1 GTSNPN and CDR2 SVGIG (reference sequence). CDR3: CAWITLGGRSTDTQYF. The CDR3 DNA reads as TGTGCCTGGATCACCCTGGGAGGGAGGAGCACAGATACGCAGTATTTT.

The CDR3 loop is CASSLGQGGGGYTF. CDR3 sequence (DNA): TGTGCCAGCAGCTTAGGGCAGGGAGGCGGTGGCTACACCTTC. J is TRBJ1-2 and V is TRBV7-2; tentative D call: TRBD1 (5 bases). The CDR3 runs 14 residues. The germline gives CDR1 SGHTA, CDR2 FQGNSA. Trimming shortened V by 1 base and J by 7 bases, and 13 bases separated the two germline ends.

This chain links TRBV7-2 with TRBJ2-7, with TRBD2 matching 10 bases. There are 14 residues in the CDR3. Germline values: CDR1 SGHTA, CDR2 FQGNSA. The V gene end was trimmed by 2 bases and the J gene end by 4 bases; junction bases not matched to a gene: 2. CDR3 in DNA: TGTGCCAGCAGCTTAACTAGCGGGACTTACGAGCAGTACTTC. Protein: CASSLTSGTYEQYF.

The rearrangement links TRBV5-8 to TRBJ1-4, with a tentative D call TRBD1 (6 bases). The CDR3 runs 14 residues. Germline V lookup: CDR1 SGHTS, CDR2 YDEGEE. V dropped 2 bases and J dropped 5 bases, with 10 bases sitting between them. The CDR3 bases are TGTGCCAGCAGCTTCCCCAGGGGAAATGAAAAACTGTTTTTT. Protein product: CASSFPRGNEKLFF.

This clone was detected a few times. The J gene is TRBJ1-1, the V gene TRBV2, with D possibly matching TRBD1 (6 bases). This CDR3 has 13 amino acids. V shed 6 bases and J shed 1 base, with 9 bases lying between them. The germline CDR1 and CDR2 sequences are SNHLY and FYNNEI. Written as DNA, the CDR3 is TGTGCCAGCAGCCTCAGGGGGAACACTGAAGCTTTCTTT. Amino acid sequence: CASSLRGNTEAFF.

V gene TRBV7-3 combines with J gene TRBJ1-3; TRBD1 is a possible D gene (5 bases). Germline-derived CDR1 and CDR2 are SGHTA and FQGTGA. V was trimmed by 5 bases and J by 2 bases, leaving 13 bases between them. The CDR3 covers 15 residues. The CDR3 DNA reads TGTGCCAGCAGCCAGGGCCCAGGCACTGGAAACACCATATATTTT. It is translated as CASSQGPGTGNTIYF.

Here the CDR3 reads CASSTGGARNEQFF. The CDR3 DNA reads TGTGCCAGCAGCACAGGGGGAGCGCGGAATGAGCAGTTCTTC. The rearrangement joins TRBV27 to TRBJ2-1; TRBD1 matches 8 bases. Germline values: CDR1 MNHEY, CDR2 SMNVEV (reference sequence). CDR3 size: 14 residues. V gave up 6 bases and J gave up 7 bases; unmatched junction bases: 8.

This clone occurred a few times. This chain's CDR3 is CASSLASSTDTQYF. The CDR3, as DNA: TGCGCCAGCAGTTTAGCGAGTAGCACAGATACGCAGTATTTT. The chain carries TRBV5-1 and TRBJ2-3, with D perhaps matching TRBD2 (5 bases). CDR3 length equals 14 residues. Trimming pared 5 bases from V and 0 bases from J, leaving 10 bases between. The germline V gene has CDR1 SGHRS and CDR2 YFSETQ.

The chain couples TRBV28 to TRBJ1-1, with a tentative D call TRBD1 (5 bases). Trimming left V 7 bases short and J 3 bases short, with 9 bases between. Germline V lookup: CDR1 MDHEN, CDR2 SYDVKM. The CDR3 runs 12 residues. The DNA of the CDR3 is TGTGCCAGCATAAGGGGATACACTGAAGCTTTCTTT. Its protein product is CASIRGYTEAFF. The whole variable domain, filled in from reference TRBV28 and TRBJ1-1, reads DVKVTQSSRYLVKRTGEKVFLECVQDMDHENMFWYRQDPGLGLRLIYFSYDVKMKEKGDIPEGYSVSREKKERFSLILESASTNQTSMYLCASIRGYTEAFFGQGTRLTVV.

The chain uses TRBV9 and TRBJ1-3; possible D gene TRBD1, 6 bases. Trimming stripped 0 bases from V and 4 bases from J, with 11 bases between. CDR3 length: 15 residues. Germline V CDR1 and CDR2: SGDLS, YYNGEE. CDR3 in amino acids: CASSVGLQGGNTIYF. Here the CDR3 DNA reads TGTGCCAGCAGCGTAGGACTACAGGGCGGAAACACCATATATTTT.

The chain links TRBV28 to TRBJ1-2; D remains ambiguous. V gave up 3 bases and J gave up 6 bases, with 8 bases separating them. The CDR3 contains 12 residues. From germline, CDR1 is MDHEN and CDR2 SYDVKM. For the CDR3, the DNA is TGTGCCAGCAGTTTCTTGGGCCATGGCTACACCTTC. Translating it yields CASSFLGHGYTF.

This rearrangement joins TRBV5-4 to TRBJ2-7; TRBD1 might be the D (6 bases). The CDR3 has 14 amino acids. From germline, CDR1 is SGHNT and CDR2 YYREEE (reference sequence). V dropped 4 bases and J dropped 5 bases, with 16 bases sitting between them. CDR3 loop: CASSLQGSVDEQYF. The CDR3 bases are TGTGCCAGCAGCCTACAGGGATCCGTAGACGAGCAGTACTTC.

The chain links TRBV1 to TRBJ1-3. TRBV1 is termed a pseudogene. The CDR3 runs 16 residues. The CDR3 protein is CTSSPEEGPSGNTIYF. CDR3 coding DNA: TGCACCAGCAGCCCGGAGGAGGGTCCCTCTGGAAACACCATATATTTT.

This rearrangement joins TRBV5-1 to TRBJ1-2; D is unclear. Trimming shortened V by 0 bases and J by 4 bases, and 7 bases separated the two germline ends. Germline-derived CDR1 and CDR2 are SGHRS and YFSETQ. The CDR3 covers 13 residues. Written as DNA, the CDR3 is TGCGCCAGCAGCTTGGGCCAGGTCTATGGCTACACCTTC. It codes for CASSLGQVYGYTF.

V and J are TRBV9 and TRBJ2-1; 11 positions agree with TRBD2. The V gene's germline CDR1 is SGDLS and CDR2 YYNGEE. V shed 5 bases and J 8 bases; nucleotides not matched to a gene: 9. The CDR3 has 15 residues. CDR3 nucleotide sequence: TGTGCCAGCAGAGGAACTAGCGGGAGTCAGGATGAGCAGTTCTTC. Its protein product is CASRGTSGSQDEQFF. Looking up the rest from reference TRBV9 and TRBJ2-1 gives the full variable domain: DSGVTQTPKHLITATGQRVTLRCSPRSGDLSVYWYQQSLDQGLQFLIQYYNGEERAKGNILERFSAQQFPDLHSELNLSSLELGDSALYFCASRGTSGSQDEQFFGPGTRLTVL.

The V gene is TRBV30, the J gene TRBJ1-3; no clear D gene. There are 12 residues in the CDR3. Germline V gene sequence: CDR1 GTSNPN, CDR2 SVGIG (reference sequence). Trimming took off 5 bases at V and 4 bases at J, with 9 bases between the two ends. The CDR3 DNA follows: TGTGCCTGGGGAGCCCTCGGAAACACCATATATTTT. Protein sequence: CAWGALGNTIYF.

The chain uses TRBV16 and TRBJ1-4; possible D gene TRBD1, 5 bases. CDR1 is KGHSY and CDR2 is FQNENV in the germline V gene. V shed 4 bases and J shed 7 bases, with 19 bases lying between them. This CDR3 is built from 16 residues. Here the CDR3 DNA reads TGTGCCAGCAGCCGAAAATCGGGGGGAGATGGTGAAAAACTGTTTTTT. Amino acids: CASSRKSGGDGEKLFF.

CDR3 residues: CASSLGYSSHEQFF. DNA for the CDR3: TGTGCCAGCAGCTTAGGGTACTCCTCCCATGAGCAGTTCTTC. This sequence joins TRBV11-1 and TRBJ2-1; no definite D call. Trimming left V 1 base short and J 8 bases short, with 12 bases between. Germline assignment: CDR1 SGHAT and CDR2 FQDESV (reference sequence). This CDR3 is 14 amino acids long.

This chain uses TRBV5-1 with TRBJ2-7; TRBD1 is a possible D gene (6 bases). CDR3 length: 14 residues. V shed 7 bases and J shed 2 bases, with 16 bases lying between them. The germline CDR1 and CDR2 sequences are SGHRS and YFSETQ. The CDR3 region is CASATTGLTYEQYF. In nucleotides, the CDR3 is TGCGCCAGCGCAACGACAGGCTTAACCTACGAGCAGTACTTC.

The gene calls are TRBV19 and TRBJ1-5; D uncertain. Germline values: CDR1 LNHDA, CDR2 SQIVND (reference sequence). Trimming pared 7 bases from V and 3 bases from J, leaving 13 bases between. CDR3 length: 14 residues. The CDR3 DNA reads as TGTGCCAGTACGTCGCCCAGAAACAATCAGCCCCAGCATTTT. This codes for CASTSPRNNQPQHF.

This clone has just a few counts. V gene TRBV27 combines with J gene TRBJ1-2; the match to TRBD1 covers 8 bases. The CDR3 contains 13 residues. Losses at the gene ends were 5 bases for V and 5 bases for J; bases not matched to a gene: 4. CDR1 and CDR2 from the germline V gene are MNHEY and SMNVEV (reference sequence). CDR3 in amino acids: CASSEDRVYGYTF. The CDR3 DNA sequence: TGTGCCAGCAGTGAGGACAGGGTTTATGGCTACACCTTC.

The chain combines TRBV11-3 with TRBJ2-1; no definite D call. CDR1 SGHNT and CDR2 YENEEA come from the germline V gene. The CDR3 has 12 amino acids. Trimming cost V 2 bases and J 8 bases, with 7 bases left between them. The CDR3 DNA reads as TGTGCCAGCAGCTTATCTTCTGATGAGCAGTTCTTC. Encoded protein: CASSLSSDEQFF.